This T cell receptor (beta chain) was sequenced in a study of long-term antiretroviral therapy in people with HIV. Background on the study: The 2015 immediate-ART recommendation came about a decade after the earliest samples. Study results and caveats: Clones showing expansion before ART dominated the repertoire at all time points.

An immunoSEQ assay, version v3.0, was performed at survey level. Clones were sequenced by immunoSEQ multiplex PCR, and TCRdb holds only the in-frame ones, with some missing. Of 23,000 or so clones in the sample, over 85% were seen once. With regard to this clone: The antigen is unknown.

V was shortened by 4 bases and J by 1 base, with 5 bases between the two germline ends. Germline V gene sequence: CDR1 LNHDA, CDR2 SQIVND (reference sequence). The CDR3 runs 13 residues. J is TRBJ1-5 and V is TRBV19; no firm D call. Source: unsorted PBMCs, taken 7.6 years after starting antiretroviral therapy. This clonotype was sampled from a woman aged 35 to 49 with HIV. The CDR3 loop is CASSTWSNQPQHF. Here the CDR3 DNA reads TGTGCCAGTAGTACGTGGAGCAATCAGCCCCAGCATTTT.